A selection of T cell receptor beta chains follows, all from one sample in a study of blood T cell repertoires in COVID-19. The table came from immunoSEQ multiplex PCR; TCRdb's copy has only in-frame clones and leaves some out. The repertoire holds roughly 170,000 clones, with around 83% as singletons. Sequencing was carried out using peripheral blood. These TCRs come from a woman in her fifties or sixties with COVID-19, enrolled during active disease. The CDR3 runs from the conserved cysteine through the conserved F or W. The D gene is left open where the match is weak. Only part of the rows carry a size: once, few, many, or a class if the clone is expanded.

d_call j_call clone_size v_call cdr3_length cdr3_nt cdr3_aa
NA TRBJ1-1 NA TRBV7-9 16 TGTGCCAGCAGCATTCCGGGGACAACGGGACGGACTGAAGCTTTCTTT CASSIPGTTGRTEAFF
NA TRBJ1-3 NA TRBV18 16 TGTGCCAGCTCACCAAGTCTGAACAGGGAAACCAACACCATATATTTT CASSPSLNRETNTIYF
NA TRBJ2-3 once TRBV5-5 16 TGTGCCAGCAGCTTGTTTTTGGGGGCCACCACAGATACGCAGTATTTT CASSLFLGATTDTQYF
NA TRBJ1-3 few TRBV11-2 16 TGTGCCAGCAGCTTATCCCGGCCCGGGGCTGGAAACACCATATATTTT CASSLSRPGAGNTIYF
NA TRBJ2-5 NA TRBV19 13 TGTGCCAGTAGTAGGCAGGGCAAAGAGACCCAGTACTTC CASSRQGKETQYF
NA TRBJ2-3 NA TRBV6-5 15 TGTGCCAGCACTCTAACTAGCCCTAGCACAGATACGCAGTATTTT CASTLTSPSTDTQYF
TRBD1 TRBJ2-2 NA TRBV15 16 TGTGCCACCAGCAGCAGGACAGGGGTAAACACCGGGGAGCTGTTTTTT CATSSRTGVNTGELFF
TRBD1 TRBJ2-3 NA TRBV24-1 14 TGTGCCACCAGTGGGACAGGGGGGCCAGATACGCAGTATTTT CATSGTGGPDTQYF
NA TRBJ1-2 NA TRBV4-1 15 TGCGCCAGCAGCCAAGATCCCGGCGGGGGGGGTGGCTACACCTTC CASSQDPGGGGGYTF
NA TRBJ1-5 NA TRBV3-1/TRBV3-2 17 TGTGCCAGCAGCCAAGATTGGGCCAGGGTAAGCAATCAGCCCCAGCATTTT CASSQDWARVSNQPQHF
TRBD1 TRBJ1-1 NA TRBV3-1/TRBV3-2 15 TGTGCCAGCAATTTACAGGGGGGTCTGAACACTGAAGCTTTCTTT CASNLQGGLNTEAFF
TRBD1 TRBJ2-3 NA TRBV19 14 TGTGCCAGTGGGACAGACTCTAGCACAGATACGCAGTATTTT CASGTDSSTDTQYF
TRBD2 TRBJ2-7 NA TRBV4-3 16 TGCGCCAGCAGCCATGGCTTTGCGGGGGGAACCTACGAGCAGTACTTC CASSHGFAGGTYEQYF
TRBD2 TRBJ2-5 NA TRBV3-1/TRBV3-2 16 TGTGCCAGCAGCAGATCGCTAGCGGGGGGTGAAGAGACCCAGTACTTC CASSRSLAGGEETQYF
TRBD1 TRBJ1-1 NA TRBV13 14 TGTGCCAGCAGCGCCGCCAGGGGGCTCACTGAAGCTTTCTTT CASSAARGLTEAFF
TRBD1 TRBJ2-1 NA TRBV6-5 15 TGTGCCAGCAGAGGATCGGGACAGGGTTCGGGTGAGCAGTTCTTC CASRGSGQGSGEQFF
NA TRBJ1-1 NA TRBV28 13 TGTGCCAGCAGTTTGCAGGATAGCACTGAAGCTTTCTTT CASSLQDSTEAFF
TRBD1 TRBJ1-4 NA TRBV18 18 TGTGCCAGCTCACCGGTCCGGGGACAGGGGGCAGCTAATGAAAAACTGTTTTTT CASSPVRGQGAANEKLFF
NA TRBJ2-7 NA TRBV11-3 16 TGTGCCAGCAGCTTAGACTCCGGGACATTCTCCTACGAGCAGTACTTC CASSLDSGTFSYEQYF
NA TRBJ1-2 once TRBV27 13 TGTGCCAGCAGTTATCGGGGATCTCATGGCTACACCTTC CASSYRGSHGYTF
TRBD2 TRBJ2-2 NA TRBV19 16 TGTGCCAGTAGTATACTTAGCGGGGGGATCACCGGGGAGCTGTTTTTT CASSILSGGITGELFF
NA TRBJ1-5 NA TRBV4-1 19 TGCGCCAGCAGCCAAGAGGGCCCAAATACAGGGCTGGGCAATCAGCCCCAGCATTTT CASSQEGPNTGLGNQPQHF
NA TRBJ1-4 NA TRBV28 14 TGTGCCAGCAGAGATGGTTCAGCTAATGAAAAACTGTTTTTT CASRDGSANEKLFF
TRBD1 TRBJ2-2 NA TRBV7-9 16 TGTGCCAGCAGCTTAGAAGGGACAGGGAACACCGGGGAGCTGTTTTTT CASSLEGTGNTGELFF
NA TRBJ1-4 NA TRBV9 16 TGTGCCAGCAGCGTGCTTGGGCGGGGAACTAATGAAAAACTGTTTTTT CASSVLGRGTNEKLFF
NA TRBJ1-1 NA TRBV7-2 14 TGTGCCAGCAGCTTAGGAGGCACCAACACTGAAGCTTTCTTT CASSLGGTNTEAFF
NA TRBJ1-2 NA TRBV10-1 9 TGCGCCACCCCGGGGGGCTACACCTTC CATPGGYTF
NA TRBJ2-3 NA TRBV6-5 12 TGTGCCAGCCAGTCGAGCACAGATACGCAGTATTTT CASQSSTDTQYF
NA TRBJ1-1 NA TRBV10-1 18 TGCGCCAGCAGCCCCGGAGGCAGGGAGGCCCTTCGGAACACTGAAGCTTTCTTT CASSPGGREALRNTEAFF
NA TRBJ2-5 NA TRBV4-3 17 TGCGCCAGCAGCCAAGAAACGGAGGCAGGTTTGGGGGAGACCCAGTACTTC CASSQETEAGLGETQYF
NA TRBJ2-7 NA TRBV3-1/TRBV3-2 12 TGTGCCAGCAGCCCGGACATGTCCGAGCAGTACTTC CASSPDMSEQYF
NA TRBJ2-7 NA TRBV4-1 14 TGCGCCAGCAGCCAAGCGCCCGGGACCTACGAGCAGTACTTC CASSQAPGTYEQYF
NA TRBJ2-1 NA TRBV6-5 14 TGTGCCAGCAGTTACTTGGAGGCGAACCAAGGGCAGTTCTTC CASSYLEANQGQFF
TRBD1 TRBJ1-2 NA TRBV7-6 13 TGTGCCAGCAGCTTGACAGGGACGGCCGGCTACACCTTC CASSLTGTAGYTF
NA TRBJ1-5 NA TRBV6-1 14 TGTGCCAGCAGTGAAGCCGGGGAGGATCAGCCCCAGCATTTT CASSEAGEDQPQHF
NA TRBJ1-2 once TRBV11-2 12 TGTGCCAGCAGCTCCAGAACCTATGGCTACACCTTC CASSSRTYGYTF
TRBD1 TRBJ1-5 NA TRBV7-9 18 TGTGCCAGCAGCCCGCGGGACAGGGTTTTCCAAGGCAATCAGCCCCAGCATTTT CASSPRDRVFQGNQPQHF
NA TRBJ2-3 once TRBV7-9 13 TGTGCCAGCAGCTTTCTAGAGACAGATACGCAGTATTTT CASSFLETDTQYF
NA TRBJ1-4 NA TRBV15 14 TGTGCCACCAGCAGGCCCGGACAGAATGAAAAACTGTTTTTT CATSRPGQNEKLFF
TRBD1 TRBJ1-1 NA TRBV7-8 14 TGTGCCAGCAGCTTAACGGCCCGACAGGGCGCAGCTTTCTTT CASSLTARQGAAFF
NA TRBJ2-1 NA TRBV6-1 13 TGTGCCAGCAGTGACAGCTCCTACAATGAGCAGTTCTTC CASSDSSYNEQFF
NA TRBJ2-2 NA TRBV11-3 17 TGTGCCAGCAGCTTAGGCTTAGCCGGCCCCCGAGGTGGGGAGCTGTTTTTT CASSLGLAGPRGGELFF
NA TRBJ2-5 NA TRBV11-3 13 TGTGCCAGCAGCTTGACAGCGCAGCAGACCCAGTACTTC CASSLTAQQTQYF
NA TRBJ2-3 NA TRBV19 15 TGTGCCAGTAGTCTGCAGGGTGGGAACACAGATACGCAGTATTTT CASSLQGGNTDTQYF
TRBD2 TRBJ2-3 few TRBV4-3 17 TGCGCCAGCAGCCAATCAAGACTAGCGGGGCTCACAGATACGCAGTATTTT CASSQSRLAGLTDTQYF
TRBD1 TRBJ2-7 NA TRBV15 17 TGTGCCACCAGCAGAGGGACAGGGGGCATCTTGTCCTACGAGCAGTACTTC CATSRGTGGILSYEQYF
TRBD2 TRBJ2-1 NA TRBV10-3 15 TGTGCCATCAGTCGAGCGGGGGGGCCCTACAATGAGCAGTTCTTC CAISRAGGPYNEQFF
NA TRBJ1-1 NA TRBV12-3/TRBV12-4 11 TGTGCCAGCAGTATCTACACTGAAGCTTTCTTT CASSIYTEAFF
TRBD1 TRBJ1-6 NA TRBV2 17 TGTGCCAGCAGAGTCCGGGACAGGGACCCCTATAATTCACCCCTCCACTTT CASRVRDRDPYNSPLHF
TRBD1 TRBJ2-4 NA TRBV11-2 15 TGTGCCAGCAGCTCTAACAGGGGCACCAAAAACATTCAGTACTTC CASSSNRGTKNIQYF
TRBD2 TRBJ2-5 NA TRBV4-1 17 TGCGCCAGCAGCCAACCCGGGGGGGCGGGGGACCAAGAGACCCAGTACTTC CASSQPGGAGDQETQYF
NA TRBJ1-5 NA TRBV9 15 TGTGCCAGCAGCGTAGCCGGGGGTAGCAATCAGCCCCAGCATTTT CASSVAGGSNQPQHF